This T cell receptor beta chain originates from a study of shared clonotypes between healthy human individuals. CD45RO-negative CD8 cells positively selected for CCR7 made up the naive population, which excluded terminally differentiated effector memory CD45RA+ cells. The assay was immunoSEQ multiplex PCR, and TCRdb's table has in-frame clones only and misses some. The sample has 550,000 to 600,000 clones; roughly 98% are singletons. The sequence derives from a young man in good health. Sequenced: naive CD8+ T cells sorted from blood.

This CDR3 reads CASRTGARTEAFF. The CDR3, as DNA: TGCGCCAGCAGGACAGGGGCGAGAACTGAAGCTTTCTTT. The V and J genes are TRBV4-1 and TRBJ1-1, with 8 bases fitting TRBD1. V shed 6 bases, J shed 5 bases, and the junction held 5 bases outside the gene matches. Germline V gene lookup returns CDR1 MGHRA and CDR2 YSYEKL. The CDR3 length is 13 residues.